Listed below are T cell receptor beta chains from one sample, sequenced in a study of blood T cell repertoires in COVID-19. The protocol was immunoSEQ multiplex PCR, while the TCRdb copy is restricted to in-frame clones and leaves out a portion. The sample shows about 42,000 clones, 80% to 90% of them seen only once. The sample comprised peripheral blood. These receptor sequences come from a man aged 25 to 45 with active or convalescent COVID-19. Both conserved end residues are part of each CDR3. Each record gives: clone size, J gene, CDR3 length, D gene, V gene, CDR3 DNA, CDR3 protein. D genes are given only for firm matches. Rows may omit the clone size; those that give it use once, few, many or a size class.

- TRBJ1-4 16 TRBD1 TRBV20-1 TGCAGTGCTAGTATGGGACAGGGTACAACTAATGAAAAACTGTTTTTT CSASMGQGTTNEKLFF
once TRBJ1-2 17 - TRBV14 TGTGCCAGCAGCCAAGACCTTCTGACAGGCGCGGCGGATGGCTACACCTTC CASSQDLLTGAADGYTF
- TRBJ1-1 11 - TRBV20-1 TGCAGTGCTTTCCGGGGTACCGGGGCTTTCTTT CSAFRGTGAFF
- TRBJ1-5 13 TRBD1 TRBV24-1 TGTGCCACCAGTGAAGGGGGCTGGCAGCCCCAGCATTTT CATSEGGWQPQHF
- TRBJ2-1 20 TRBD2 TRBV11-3 TGTGCCAGCAGCTTACCCAGTCCCACTCCCGGGACTATCTATAACAATGAGCAGTTCTTC CASSLPSPTPGTIYNNEQFF
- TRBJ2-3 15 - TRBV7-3 TGTGCCAGCAGCTATACAGGAGCCTTCACAGATACGCAGTATTTT CASSYTGAFTDTQYF
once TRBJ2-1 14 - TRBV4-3 TGCGCCAGCAGCCGAGAGCTAGAGGGCAATGAGCAGTTCTTC CASSRELEGNEQFF
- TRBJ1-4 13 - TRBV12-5 TGTGCTAGTGGTTTGTTTACAGCCGAAAAACTGTTTTTT CASGLFTAEKLFF
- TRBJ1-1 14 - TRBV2 TGTGCCACCGAGGCGCGGCACCAGAACACTGAAGCTTTCTTT CATEARHQNTEAFF
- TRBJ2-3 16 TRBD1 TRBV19 TGTGCCAGTGGTCAGCGAGGGGGCCAGAGCACAGATACGCAGTATTTT CASGQRGGQSTDTQYF
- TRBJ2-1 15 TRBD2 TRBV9 TGTGCCAGCAGCTCCGGACTAGCGGGACCGCATGAGCAGTTCTTC CASSSGLAGPHEQFF
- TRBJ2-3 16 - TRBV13 TGTGCCAGCAGCTTAGTGTCAGCGGCGGGCACAGATACGCAGTATTTT CASSLVSAAGTDTQYF
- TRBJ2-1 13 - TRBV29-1 TGCAGCGTACGCACGACAGTTTACAATGAGCAGTTCTTC CSVRTTVYNEQFF
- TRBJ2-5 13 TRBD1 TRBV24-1 TGTGCCACCGGACAGGGGGCCGGAGAGACCCAGTACTTC CATGQGAGETQYF
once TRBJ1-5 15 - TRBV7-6 TGTGCCAGCAGCTTGTCGGGGAGTAGCAATCAGCCCCAGCATTTT CASSLSGSSNQPQHF
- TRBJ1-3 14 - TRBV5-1 TGCGCCAGCAGCTTGAGCGCAGAAGTAGACACCATATATTTT CASSLSAEVDTIYF
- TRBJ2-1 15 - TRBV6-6 TGTGCCAGCAGTCCCGACGGGAGCTCCTACAATGAGCAGTTCTTC CASSPDGSSYNEQFF
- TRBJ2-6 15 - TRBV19 TGTGCCAGTAGTAAACGGACTGCTGGGGCCAACGTCCTGACTTTC CASSKRTAGANVLTF
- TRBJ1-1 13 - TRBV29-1 TGCAGCGTTCCAGGGTTGGTGAACACTGAAGCTTTCTTT CSVPGLVNTEAFF
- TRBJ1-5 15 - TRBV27 TGTGCCAGCAGTTTATTGGCGGGGTTCAATCAGCCCCAGCATTTT CASSLLAGFNQPQHF
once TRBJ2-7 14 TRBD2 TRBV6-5 TGTGCCAGCAGTTACCCCGGGAGGCCCTACGAGCAGTACTTC CASSYPGRPYEQYF
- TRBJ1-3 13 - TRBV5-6 TGTGCCAGCAGCTTTTCATCCAGGGATCCCATATATTTT CASSFSSRDPIYF
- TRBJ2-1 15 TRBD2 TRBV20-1 TGCAGTGCTAGTTCCGAGCGGGGGGGCTACAATGAGCAGTTCTTC CSASSERGGYNEQFF
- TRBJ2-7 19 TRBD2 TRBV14 TGTGCCAGCAGCCAAGAAAGGTGGGGGGCTAGCGGGAGATCCTACGAGCAGTACTTC CASSQERWGASGRSYEQYF
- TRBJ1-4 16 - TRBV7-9 TGTGCCAGCAGCTTAGGTGTAGGGGCGACCAATGAAAAACTGTTTTTT CASSLGVGATNEKLFF
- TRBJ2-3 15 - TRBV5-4 TGTGCCAGCAGCTTGAAACAGGCTTCCACAGATACGCAGTATTTT CASSLKQASTDTQYF
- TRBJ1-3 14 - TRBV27 TGTGCCAGCAGTTTAGGGGGGGCTGGAAACACCATATATTTT CASSLGGAGNTIYF
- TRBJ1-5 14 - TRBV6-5 TGTGCCAGCAGTTACTCGCAGTACAATCAGCCCCAGCATTTT CASSYSQYNQPQHF
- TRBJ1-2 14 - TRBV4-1 TGCGCCAGCAGCCAACCTACAGGGAACTATGGCTACACCTTC CASSQPTGNYGYTF
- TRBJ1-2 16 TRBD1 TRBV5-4 TGTGCCAGCAGCGGACGACAGGGGTCGGTTAACTATGGCTACACCTTC CASSGRQGSVNYGYTF
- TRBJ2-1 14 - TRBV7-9 TGTGCCAGCAGCTTAGGATACAGAAACAATGAGCAGTTCTTC CASSLGYRNNEQFF
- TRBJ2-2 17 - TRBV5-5 TGTGCCAGCAGCTTGTCTCAGAGTCAGGGTCCCACCGGGGAGCTGTTTTTT CASSLSQSQGPTGELFF
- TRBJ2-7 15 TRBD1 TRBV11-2 TGTGCCAGCAGCTTAGACCCAGGGGGCTCCTACGAGCAGTACTTC CASSLDPGGSYEQYF
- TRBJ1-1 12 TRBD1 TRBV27 TGTGCCAGCAGTCCGCGGACAGGGAAAGCTTTCTTT CASSPRTGKAFF
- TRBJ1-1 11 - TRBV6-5 TGTGCCAGCAGTAGGAACAGGGAAGCTTTCTTT CASSRNREAFF
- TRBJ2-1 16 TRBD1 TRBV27 TGTGCCAGCAGTTTAGGACAGGTTCCTTCCTACAATGAGCAGTTCTTC CASSLGQVPSYNEQFF
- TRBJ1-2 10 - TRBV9 TGTGCCAGCGAGGGAGACGGCTACACCTTC CASEGDGYTF
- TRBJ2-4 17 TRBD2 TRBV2 TGTGCCAGCAGTTTAGAGCGGGGGCAACTAGCCAAAAACATTCAGTACTTC CASSLERGQLAKNIQYF
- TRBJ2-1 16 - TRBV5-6 TGTGCCAGCAGCTTGAAACCATCCGGGGCCTACAATGAGCAGTTCTTC CASSLKPSGAYNEQFF
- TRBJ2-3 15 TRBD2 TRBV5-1 TGCGCCAGCAGCTTGTCGGCGGGGGGAACAGATACGCAGTATTTT CASSLSAGGTDTQYF